Ten or more counts support the clone carrying this T cell receptor (beta chain). Its antigen is not known. The sample belongs to a study of metastatic and nonmetastatic thyroid tumors. Study conclusions and caveats: Significantly higher TCR beta diversity was reportedly seen in malignant thyroid tumors than benign nodules, in blood and tumor.

Via MiXCR, TCRdb re-called the PCR reads. The sample contains 55,000 to 75,000 clones, less than 20% of which appear only once. Thyroid surgery was performed in patients who had received no treatment beforehand. The V end was cut by 0 bases, the J end by 8 bases, with 17 bases between. The CDR3 is made up of 16 amino acids. Germline V gene lookup returns CDR1 MGHRA and CDR2 YSYEKL. This clonotype was sampled from a female donor with papillary thyroid cancer or a benign thyroid nodule (not recorded which). Some clones in this sample may be carry-over from other donors' samples. The source material was blood. This chain connects TRBV4-1 to TRBJ2-1; D might be TRBD1 (5 bases). The CDR3 region is CASSQDNRFMSYEQFF. The CDR3 bases are TGCGCCAGCAGCCAAGATAACAGGTTTATGTCGTATGAGCAGTTCTTC.